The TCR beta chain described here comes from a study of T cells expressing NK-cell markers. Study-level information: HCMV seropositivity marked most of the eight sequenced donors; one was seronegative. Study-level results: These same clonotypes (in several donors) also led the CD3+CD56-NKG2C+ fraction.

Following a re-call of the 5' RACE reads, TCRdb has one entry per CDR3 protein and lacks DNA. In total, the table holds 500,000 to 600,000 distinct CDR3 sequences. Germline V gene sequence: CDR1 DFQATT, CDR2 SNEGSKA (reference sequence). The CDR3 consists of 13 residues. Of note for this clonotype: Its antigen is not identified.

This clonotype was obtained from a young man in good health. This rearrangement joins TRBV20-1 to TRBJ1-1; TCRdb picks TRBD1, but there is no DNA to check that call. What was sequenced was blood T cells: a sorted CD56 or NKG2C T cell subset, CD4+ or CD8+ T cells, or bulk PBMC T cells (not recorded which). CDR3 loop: CSAVYRFNTEAFF.